Presented here are 24 T cell receptor beta chains from one specimen sequenced in a study of blood T cell repertoires in COVID-19. TCRdb keeps only in-frame clones here, not all; method: immunoSEQ multiplex PCR. The sample records 450,000 or so clones, 90% being singletons. Material for sequencing was PBMCs or T cells enriched from blood (not recorded which). The receptors were gathered from a man aged 18 to 30 who had recovered from COVID-19.

V is TRBV10-3 and J is TRBJ2-7; 10 bases line up with TRBD2. The CDR3 spans 16 residues. Germline-derived CDR1 and CDR2 are ENHRY and SYGVKD. V lost 3 bases to trimming and J lost 4 bases; unmatched junction nucleotides: 9. The CDR3 DNA sequence: TGTGCCATCAGTGATTCGCTAGCGGGGGTCTGGTACGAGCAGTACTTC. Its translation: CAISDSLAGVWYEQYF.

The CDR3 bases are TGTGCCAGCAGCCAAGAGGGGAGTGCAACTAATGAAAAACTGTTTTTT. Translated: CASSQEGSATNEKLFF. The V gene is TRBV4-2, the J gene TRBJ1-4; D gene ambiguous. Germline-derived CDR1 and CDR2 are LGHNA and YNFKEQ. Between the trimmed V and J ends, which lost 0 bases and 0 bases, there was a span of 8 bases. The CDR3 totals 16 residues.

Only a few counts were recorded for this clone. At the DNA level, this CDR3 is encoded by other sequences in the same sample as well. The chain carries TRBV2 and TRBJ1-5; D gene unclear. Trimming took off 6 bases at V and 0 bases at J, with 6 bases between the two ends. Germline V gene sequence: CDR1 SNHLY, CDR2 FYNNEI. This CDR3 region has 13 residues. The CDR3: CASRGVSNQPQHF. CDR3 bases: TGTGCCAGCAGGGGAGTTAGCAATCAGCCCCAGCATTTT.

Only one count was recorded for this clone. The chain employs TRBV15 and TRBJ2-5; maybe TRBD2 (6 bases). CDR1 LNHNV and CDR2 YYDKDF come from the germline V gene (reference sequence). The CDR3 is made up of 13 amino acids. V lost 0 bases to trimming and J lost 12 bases, with 14 bases between them. CDR3 DNA: TGTGCCACCAGCAGAGATAAAAGGGACTCTAAGTACTTC. Its translation is CATSRDKRDSKYF. Full variable domain (rest looked up from reference TRBV15 and TRBJ2-5): DAMVIQNPRYQVTQFGKPVTLSCSQTLNHNVMYWYQQKSSQAPKLLFHYYDKDFNNEADTPDNFQSRRPNTSFCFLDIRSPGLGDTAMYLCATSRDKRDSKYFGPGTRLLVL.

The genes are TRBV2 and TRBJ1-1; a possible D gene is TRBD1 (6 bases). The CDR3 extends over 16 amino acids. CDR1 and CDR2 from the germline V gene are SNHLY and FYNNEI. The V end was cut by 6 bases, the J end by 1 base, with 18 bases between. CDR3 sequence (DNA): TGTGCCAGCAGACTTTACCAGGGGATCGGGAACACTGAAGCTTTCTTT. Its translation is CASRLYQGIGNTEAFF.

This sequence joins TRBV7-8 and TRBJ1-2; maybe TRBD1 (5 bases). The CDR3 has 14 amino acids. Per the germline V gene, CDR1 is SGHVS and CDR2 is FQNEAQ. V was shortened by 2 bases and J by 8 bases, with 15 bases between the two germline ends. CDR3 amino acids: CASSLRSGGEGYTF. CDR3 sequence (DNA): TGTGCCAGCAGCTTACGGAGTGGGGGGGAAGGCTACACCTTC.

This clone was counted once. The V and J genes are TRBV2 and TRBJ1-1; the D gene is possibly TRBD1 (6 bases). The germline gives CDR1 SNHLY, CDR2 FYNNEI. Deletions cut 5 bases from V and 1 base from J, with 8 bases between. This CDR3 comprises 13 residues. The CDR3 loop reads CASSSDRNTEAFF. In DNA form, the CDR3 reads TGTGCCAGCAGTTCGGACAGGAACACTGAAGCTTTCTTT. The full variable domain, rest sourced from reference TRBV2 and TRBJ1-1, is EPEVTQTPSHQVTQMGQEVILRCVPISNHLYFYWYRQILGQKVEFLVSFYNNEISEKSEIFDDQFSVERPDGSNFTLKIRSTKLEDSAMYFCASSSDRNTEAFFGQGTRLTVV.

The chain joins TRBV7-2 to TRBJ2-2; the D is unclear. Germline assignment: CDR1 SGHTA and CDR2 FQGNSA. This CDR3 is built from 14 residues. The V end lost 6 bases, the J end lost 1 base, and 9 bases lay between the germline ends. The CDR3: CASRVLENTGELFF. The CDR3 DNA is TGTGCCAGCAGGGTACTCGAGAACACCGGGGAGCTGTTTTTT.

This clone was observed a single time. The CDR3 DNA sequence: TGTGCCATCAGGGAACAGGGCCGTAACACTGAAGCTTTCTTT. Translation: CAIREQGRNTEAFF. The chain combines TRBV10-3 with TRBJ1-1; D perhaps matches TRBD1 (6 bases). Germline loops: CDR1 ENHRY, CDR2 SYGVKD. V was clipped by 6 bases and J by 2 bases, with 13 bases between them. There are 14 residues in the CDR3.

A single count supports this clone. The rearrangement joins TRBV15 to TRBJ1-5; D remains unclear. The CDR3 is made up of 12 amino acids. V gave up 3 bases and J gave up 8 bases, with 8 bases separating them. CDR1 and CDR2 (germline): LNHNV, YYDKDF (reference sequence). CDR3 in DNA: TGTGCCACCAGCAGCGGGGATAAGCCCCAGCATTTT. This sequence encodes CATSSGDKPQHF.

V usage is TRBV6-1 and J usage is TRBJ1-1; no reliable D call. Trimming took 0 bases from V and 2 from J, leaving 10 bases between them. The CDR3 runs 15 residues. CDR1 and CDR2 (germline): MNHNS, SASEGT. The CDR3 sequence is CASSEARVINTEAFF. CDR3 DNA sequence: TGTGCCAGCAGTGAAGCGCGGGTCATAAACACTGAAGCTTTCTTT.

This chain uses TRBV27 with TRBJ2-7; 14 bases map to TRBD2. This CDR3 is built from 16 residues. Germline CDR1 MNHEY, CDR2 SMNVEV (reference sequence). V dropped 2 bases and J dropped 6; count of bases not matched to a gene: 6. Here the CDR3 DNA reads TGTGCCAGCAGTTTACACGGACTAGCGGGAGGAAGCGAGCAGTACTTC. As protein: CASSLHGLAGGSEQYF.

The J gene is TRBJ2-3, the V gene TRBV6-5; D not certain. The CDR3 consists of 14 residues. Germline V CDR1 and CDR2: MNHEY, SVGAGI. Trimming took 6 bases from V and 2 from J, leaving 12 bases between them. The CDR3: CASSPLTTTDTQYF. CDR3 in DNA: TGTGCCAGCAGCCCACTAACAACCACAGATACGCAGTATTTT.

The sample holds a few counts of this clone. The J gene is TRBJ2-3, the V gene TRBV7-9; no reliable D call. Germline CDR1 reads SEHNR; CDR2 reads FQNEAQ (reference sequence). This CDR3 has 14 residues. Trimming removed 1 base from V and 2 bases from J, with 7 bases in between. CDR3 sequence reads: CASSLVTYTDTQYF. CDR3 coding DNA: TGTGCCAGCAGCTTAGTTACCTACACAGATACGCAGTATTTT.

The genes are TRBV4-1 and TRBJ2-7; 8 nucleotides match TRBD1. The CDR3 runs 15 residues. Germline CDR1 reads MGHRA; CDR2 reads YSYEKL. After removal of 2 bases from V and 1 base from J, the junction contained 4 bases not matched to a gene. The CDR3 sequence: CASSQPRTGSYEQYF. CDR3 nucleotides: TGCGCCAGCAGCCAACCCCGGACAGGGTCCTACGAGCAGTACTTC.

This sequence joins TRBV7-8 and TRBJ1-5; maybe TRBD1 (5 bases). Trimming removed 4 bases at V and 5 bases at J, with 12 bases between. Germline values: CDR1 SGHVS, CDR2 FQNEAQ. This CDR3 spans 14 amino acids. CDR3 DNA sequence: TGTGCCAGCAGCTCCGCAGGGAGGGATCAGCCCCAGCATTTT. Its translation: CASSSAGRDQPQHF.

The V and J genes are TRBV5-6 and TRBJ1-2; no firm D call. The CDR3 has 15 amino acids. Per germline, CDR1 SGHDT and CDR2 YYEEEE. Trimming removed 4 bases from V and 4 bases from J, with 17 bases in between. CDR3 bases: TGTGCCAGCAGCCCTCGGCATACTAGATCCTATGGCTACACCTTC. Protein product: CASSPRHTRSYGYTF.

The chain links TRBV20-1 to TRBJ1-2, with D maybe TRBD1 (6 bases). The CDR3 runs 14 residues. Germline V lookup: CDR1 DFQATT, CDR2 SNEGSKA (reference sequence). Trimming shortened V by 3 bases and J by 1 base, and 12 bases separated the two germline ends. The CDR3: CSASGQGLNYGYTF. CDR3 in DNA: TGCAGTGCTAGTGGTCAGGGGCTTAACTATGGCTACACCTTC.

This chain connects TRBV5-8 to TRBJ1-4, with a weak D call TRBD1 (6 bases). V was shortened by 0 bases and J by 4 bases, with 10 bases between the two germline ends. Germline loops: CDR1 SGHTS, CDR2 YDEGEE. This CDR3 contains 15 residues. The CDR3 region has the DNA TGTGCCAGCAGCTTGGGTGCCAGGGGTAATGAAAAACTGTTTTTT. This gives the protein CASSLGARGNEKLFF. Variable domain in full (rest from reference TRBV5-8 and TRBJ1-4): EAGVTQSPTHLIKTRGQQATLRCSPISGHTSVYWYQQALGLGLQFLLWYDEGEERNRGNFPPRFSGRQFPNYSSELNVNALELEDSALYLCASSLGARGNEKLFFGSGTQLSVL.

V and J are TRBV6-5 and TRBJ1-4; D is unresolved. Germline V gene data show CDR1 as MNHEY and CDR2 as SVGAGI. CDR3 length: 14 amino acids. The germline V and J ends were trimmed by 3 bases and 8 bases, with 13 bases remaining between them. The CDR3: CASSYRPLGEKLFF. The CDR3 DNA is TGTGCCAGCAGTTATAGACCCCTCGGGGAAAAACTGTTTTTT.

CDR3 sequence reads: CASSESKGTLNTEAFF. CDR3 DNA: TGCGCCAGCAGTGAGTCGAAGGGGACACTGAACACTGAAGCTTTCTTT. J is TRBJ1-1 and V is TRBV10-1; D is perhaps TRBD1 (6 bases). Trimming took 0 bases from V and 0 from J, leaving 11 bases between them. CDR1 WNHNN and CDR2 SYGVQD come from the germline V gene (reference sequence). This CDR3 comprises 16 residues.

The chain is built from TRBV5-6 and TRBJ1-2, with D unresolved. With 2 bases removed from V and 8 bases from J, the gap between germline ends came to 13 bases. The CDR3 sequence is 13 residues long. Germline CDR1 and CDR2: SGHDT and YYEEEE. The CDR3 DNA sequence: TGTGCCAGCAGCTTAAAGGGCAGGAGGGGCTACACCTTC. The encoded protein is CASSLKGRRGYTF.

The CDR3 DNA reads as TGTGCCAGCACTTCCGGGACAGGGGAAACTGAAGCTTTCTTT. Its protein product is CASTSGTGETEAFF. The rearrangement joins TRBV9 to TRBJ1-1; 10 nucleotides line up with TRBD1. The CDR3 consists of 14 residues. Germline V gene data show CDR1 as SGDLS and CDR2 as YYNGEE. V trimming: 6 bases; J trimming: 5 bases; junction bases outside the gene matches: 7.

The chain has TRBV6-5 and TRBJ1-5; perhaps TRBD1 as D (5 bases). Germline V gives CDR1 MNHEY, CDR2 SVGAGI. The length of the CDR3 is 13 residues. V lost 6 bases and J 4 bases, leaving 10 bases between the germline ends. The CDR3, as DNA: TGTGCCAGCAGACTGACAGCAAATCAGCCCCAGCATTTT. It specifies CASRLTANQPQHF.